This is a list of T cell receptor beta chains from one sample in a study of T-cell memory formation after mild COVID-19. TCRdb reanalysed the 5' RACE reads using MiXCR and keeps one entry per CDR3 protein. The sample carries under 550,000 distinct CDR3 sequences, roughly 18% recorded once. The sequencing input was PBMCs or a T cell subset sorted from them (not recorded which). The receptors shown here come from a man younger than 35 who had mild COVID-19 (a few samples of this study predate the infection). Cell type and time point are not known. Both conserved end residues are part of each CDR3. A D gene is named only where the DNA matches it firmly. Clone size is given for some rows only: seen once, a few or many times, or a class if the clone is expanded.

d_call	j_call	v_call	clone_size	cdr3_nt	cdr3_aa
-	TRBJ2-3	TRBV5-1	-	TGCGCCAGCAGCTTCGGCAGATCCACAGATACGCAGTATTTT	CASSFGRSTDTQYF
-	TRBJ1-5	TRBV2	-	TGTGCCAGCATTCGGGACAGCAATCAGCCCCAGCATTTT	CASIRDSNQPQHF
TRBD1	TRBJ2-3	TRBV7-9	-	TGTGCCAGCAGCCACTCCGCTGGGACAGTCACTACGCAGTATTTT	CASSHSAGTVTTQYF
-	TRBJ1-4	TRBV14	-	TGTGCCAGCAGCCCCAATGGGGGCTCGAGGGAAAAACTGTTTTTT	CASSPNGGSREKLFF
TRBD2	TRBJ2-5	TRBV20-1	many	TGCAGTGCTACCCCGGGGACTAGCGGGGAGACCCAGTACTTC	CSATPGTSGETQYF
TRBD2	TRBJ2-5	TRBV7-2	few	TGTGCCAGCAGGCCCGTAGCGGGGGGTCGGACCCAGTACTTC	CASRPVAGGRTQYF
-	TRBJ1-2	TRBV7-2	few	TGTGCCAGCGAGAGGGACCCCCCGTATGGCTACACCTTC	CASERDPPYGYTF
-	TRBJ1-1	TRBV7-9	-	TGTGCCAGCAGCTTTGGACCGTGGAACACTGAAGCTTTCTTT	CASSFGPWNTEAFF
-	TRBJ2-1	TRBV14	-	TGTGCCAGCAGCCAAGATTTCAGGGATGAGCAGTTCTTC	CASSQDFRDEQFF
TRBD1	TRBJ2-3	TRBV7-2	-	TGTGCCAGCGGGACAGCGAACACAGATACGCAGTATTTT	CASGTANTDTQYF
-	TRBJ1-1	TRBV7-2	-	TGTGCCAGCAGCTCCCGACTTACGAACACTGAAGCTTTCTTT	CASSSRLTNTEAFF
TRBD1	TRBJ1-1	TRBV12-3/TRBV12-4	few	TGTGCCAGCAGGGCCGGGACAGGGGATTGGACTGAAGCTTTCTTT	CASRAGTGDWTEAFF
-	TRBJ2-5	TRBV24-1	-	TGTGCCACCTCCGGGCCGTTCCAAGAGACCCAGTACTTC	CATSGPFQETQYF
TRBD2	TRBJ2-3	TRBV7-9	-	TGTGCCAGCAGCTCTGTAGCGGGGGACACAGATACGCAGTATTTT	CASSSVAGDTDTQYF
TRBD2	TRBJ2-1	TRBV10-2	few	TGCGCCAGCAGTGCCTCCCCAAGCACGGGGGGTGATGAGCAGTTCTTC	CASSASPSTGGDEQFF
-	TRBJ2-3	TRBV7-9	-	TGTGCCAGCAGGGACAGGAGGGGGCGAGGGGATACGCAGTATTTT	CASRDRRGRGDTQYF
-	TRBJ1-6	TRBV12-3/TRBV12-4	many	TGTGCCAGCAGTCCGGGACCGTATAATTCACCCCTCCACTTT	CASSPGPYNSPLHF
-	TRBJ1-5	TRBV15	few	TGTGCCACCAGCAGAGATTTGGACACGCTAATCAATCAGCCCCAGCATTTT	CATSRDLDTLINQPQHF
-	TRBJ2-3	TRBV5-1	many	TGCGCCAGCAGCTTGGGAGGGTATGCGCCCACAGATACGCAGTATTTT	CASSLGGYAPTDTQYF
-	TRBJ2-1	TRBV7-9	-	TGTGCCAGCAGCCAGGGCCAGGGTGGCAATGAGCAGTTCTTC	CASSQGQGGNEQFF
TRBD1	TRBJ1-1	TRBV9	-	TGTGCCAGCAGCTTCGGGACAGGGTACACTGAAGCTTTCTTT	CASSFGTGYTEAFF
TRBD2	TRBJ2-2	TRBV9	-	TGTGCCAGCAGCCCCACTAGCGGGGGGGCTTACACCGGGGAGCTGTTTTTT	CASSPTSGGAYTGELFF
TRBD1	TRBJ2-7	TRBV6-1	few	TGTGCCAGCAGCCTTAGGGGACAGGGAGGCGAGCAGTACTTC	CASSLRGQGGEQYF
TRBD1	TRBJ2-2	TRBV28	few	TGTGCCAGCAGTTTCTATTCGTATGGGACAGGGGATAACACCGGGGAGCTGTTTTTT	CASSFYSYGTGDNTGELFF
TRBD1	TRBJ2-1	TRBV20-1	-	TGCAGTGCCCCCCGCCGGCAGGGGGCCTACAATGAGCAGTTCTTC	CSAPRRQGAYNEQFF
-	TRBJ2-1	TRBV7-9	few	TGTGCCAGCAGCGCCCGGGCGGGGAGCAATGAGCAGTTCTTC	CASSARAGSNEQFF
TRBD1	TRBJ1-2	TRBV6-5	few	TGTGCCAGCAGCTGGACAGGGGGCGACTATGGCTACACCTTC	CASSWTGGDYGYTF
-	TRBJ2-4	TRBV6-6	few	TGTGCCAGCAGTTACGGGGGGAATAGGAAAAACATTCAGTACTTC	CASSYGGNRKNIQYF
TRBD2	TRBJ2-3	TRBV7-9	few	TGTGCCAGCAGCCCGGGGGGGATCCTCACAGATACGCAGTATTTT	CASSPGGILTDTQYF
TRBD2	TRBJ2-5	TRBV7-9	once	TGTGCCAGCAGCGCAAGACTAGCGGGGGGTTTCGGGGAGACCCAGTACTTC	CASSARLAGGFGETQYF
-	TRBJ2-3	TRBV4-2	-	TGTGCCAGCAGCCAAGGAAAAGGGGCGGCGGAGTCCACAGATACGCAGTATTTT	CASSQGKGAAESTDTQYF
TRBD1	TRBJ1-2	TRBV27	few	TGTGCCAGCAGGGCGACAGGGTACGGGGGCTACACCTTC	CASRATGYGGYTF
-	TRBJ2-5	TRBV6-1	-	TGTGCCAGCAGTGAGCACGTCGGAACAGGAGAAGAGACCCAGTACTTC	CASSEHVGTGEETQYF
TRBD2	TRBJ2-3	TRBV20-1	few	TGCAGTGCTAAGGGAGGGATCGGAGATACGCAGTATTTT	CSAKGGIGDTQYF
-	TRBJ1-1	TRBV7-2	-	TGTGCCAGCAGCCGTTGGGCGAGAAACACTGAAGCTTTCTTT	CASSRWARNTEAFF
-	TRBJ2-2	TRBV10-3	few	TGTGCCATCATGCGTGGTACCGGGGAGCTGTTTTTT	CAIMRGTGELFF
TRBD2	TRBJ2-1	TRBV14	few	TGTGCCAGCAGCCAATTCTATTTTGGCGGGGGGGCCAATGAGCAGTTCTTC	CASSQFYFGGGANEQFF
-	TRBJ1-5	TRBV7-2	-	TGTGCCAGCAGCACGACGACAGGTTATGCGGGCAATCAGCCCCAGCATTTT	CASSTTTGYAGNQPQHF
-	TRBJ1-6	TRBV5-1	-	TGCGCCAGCAGCTTGGCCGGCAGAACTTCACCCCTCCACTTT	CASSLAGRTSPLHF
-	TRBJ2-5	TRBV11-2	many	TGTGCCAGCAGCTTAGTAAGACTATCGGGGCAAGAGACCCAGTACTTC	CASSLVRLSGQETQYF
-	TRBJ1-2	TRBV18	few	TGTGCCAGCTCAACGGACGGAAACTATGGCTACACCTTC	CASSTDGNYGYTF
-	TRBJ2-3	TRBV5-1	few	TGCGCCAGCAGCTCACCGGGACACGGTACAGATACGCAGTATTTT	CASSSPGHGTDTQYF
-	TRBJ2-5	TRBV29-1	few	TGCAGCGTTGCCGGACCCCAGTCGACCCAGTACTTC	CSVAGPQSTQYF
TRBD1	TRBJ2-3	TRBV7-9	few	TGTGCCAGCAGGCGAACAGGGGCAGATACGCAGTATTTT	CASRRTGADTQYF
TRBD2	TRBJ2-5	TRBV25-1	many	TGTGCCAGCAGCCTTCCGGGACTAGCGACGGAGACCCAGTACTTC	CASSLPGLATETQYF
-	TRBJ1-2	TRBV10-3	few	TGTGCCATCAGCGAGTTCCAGGACAGTTCTAACTATGGCTACACCTTC	CAISEFQDSSNYGYTF
TRBD1	TRBJ1-2	TRBV5-1	-	TGCGCCAGCACCCCAGGACAGGGGAGCGCGAGGGGCTACACCTTC	CASTPGQGSARGYTF
-	TRBJ2-7	TRBV5-1	few	TGCGCCAGCAGCGCAGATGTCTACGAGCAGTACTTC	CASSADVYEQYF
-	TRBJ1-1	TRBV19	few	TGTGCCAGTAGTTGGGACCAGGGGAGGACTGAAGCTTTCTTT	CASSWDQGRTEAFF
-	TRBJ2-3	TRBV4-3	-	TGCGCCAGCAGCCAAGAAAGTGGTGGCTCCAGGGCAGATACGCAGTATTTT	CASSQESGGSRADTQYF
TRBD1	TRBJ1-1	TRBV19	few	TGTGCCAGTAGTATAGCTTGGCAGGGGGCTGAAGCTTTCTTT	CASSIAWQGAEAFF
-	TRBJ1-2	TRBV6-5	-	TGTGCCAGCAGTCGGACGCTGGAGAGCTATGGCTACACCTTC	CASSRTLESYGYTF
-	TRBJ1-1	TRBV6-6	few	TGTGCCAGCAGTGAGCCGGGACATTCGAACACTGAAGCTTTCTTT	CASSEPGHSNTEAFF